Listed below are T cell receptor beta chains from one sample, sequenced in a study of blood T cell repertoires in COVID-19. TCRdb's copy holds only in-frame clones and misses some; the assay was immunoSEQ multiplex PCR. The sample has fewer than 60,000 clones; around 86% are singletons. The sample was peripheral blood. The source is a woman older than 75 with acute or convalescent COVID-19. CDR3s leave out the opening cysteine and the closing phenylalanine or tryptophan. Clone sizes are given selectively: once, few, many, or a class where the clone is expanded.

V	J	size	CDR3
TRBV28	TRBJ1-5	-	ASNLQGPNQPQH
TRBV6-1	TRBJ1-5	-	ASSESGSNQPQH
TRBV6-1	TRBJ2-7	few	ASSEQGRNEQY
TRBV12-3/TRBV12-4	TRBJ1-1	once	ASSLDRPGEAF
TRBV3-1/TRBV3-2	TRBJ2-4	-	ASSQGTGGNIQY
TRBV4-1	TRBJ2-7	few	ASSQSLGKAYEQY
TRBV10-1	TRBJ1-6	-	ASSEFTSSSYNSPLH
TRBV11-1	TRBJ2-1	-	ASSLAGSARQSPHNEQF
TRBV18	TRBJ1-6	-	ASSQTGQGDSPLH
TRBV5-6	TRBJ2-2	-	ASSLNTGELF
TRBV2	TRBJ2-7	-	ASSELAGGYEQY
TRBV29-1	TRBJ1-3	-	SGRTGSGNTIY
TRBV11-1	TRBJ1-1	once	ASSQGQGNTEAF
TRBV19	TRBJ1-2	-	ASSLDRGLGYT
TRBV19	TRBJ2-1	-	ASSTSGRASGEQF
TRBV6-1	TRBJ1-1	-	ASRERGGDRVNTEAF
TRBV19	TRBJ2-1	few	ASSLRLAGPTYNEQF
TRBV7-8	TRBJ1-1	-	ASRRTQQVPEAF
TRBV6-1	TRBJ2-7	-	ASSELYEQY
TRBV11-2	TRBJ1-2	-	ASSGQGAKYGYT
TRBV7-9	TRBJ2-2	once	ASSFSPGLSPGELF
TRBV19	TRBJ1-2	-	VSSTHRDRGIRSYGYT
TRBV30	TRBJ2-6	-	AWSIRVSGANVLT
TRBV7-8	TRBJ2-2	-	ASSSKRGASPGELF
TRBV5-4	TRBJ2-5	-	ASSSTGGQLSVTQY
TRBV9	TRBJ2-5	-	ASSVGPGQETQY
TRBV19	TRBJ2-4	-	ASSIASGVIRY
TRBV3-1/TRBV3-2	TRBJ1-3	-	ASSQEGRLGNTIY
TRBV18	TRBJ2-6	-	ASSPPRGAAGANVLT
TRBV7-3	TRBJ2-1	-	ASSEGTGSQAF
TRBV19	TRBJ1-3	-	ASIGQAFPSGNTIY
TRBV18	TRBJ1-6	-	ASSPTAVRNSPLH
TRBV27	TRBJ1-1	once	ASSPLGAWTEAF
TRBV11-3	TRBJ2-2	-	ASSDVAGGWSGELF
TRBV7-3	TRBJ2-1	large	ASSALSGVNEQF
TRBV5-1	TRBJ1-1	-	ASSIAGTSISTEAF